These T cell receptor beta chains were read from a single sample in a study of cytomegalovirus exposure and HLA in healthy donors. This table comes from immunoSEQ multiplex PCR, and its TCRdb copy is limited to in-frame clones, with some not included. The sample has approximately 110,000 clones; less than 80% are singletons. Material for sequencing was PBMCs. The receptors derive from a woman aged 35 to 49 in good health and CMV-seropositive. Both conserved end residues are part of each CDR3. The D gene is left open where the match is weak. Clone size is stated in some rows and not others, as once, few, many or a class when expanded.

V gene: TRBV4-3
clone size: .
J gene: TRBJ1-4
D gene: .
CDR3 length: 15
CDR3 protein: CASSQAYQGNEKLFF
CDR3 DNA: TGCGCCAGCAGCCAAGCTTACCAGGGGAACGAAAAACTGTTTTTT

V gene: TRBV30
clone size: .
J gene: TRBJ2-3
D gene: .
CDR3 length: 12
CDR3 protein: CAWETGTDTQYF
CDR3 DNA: TGTGCCTGGGAGACAGGCACAGATACGCAGTATTTT

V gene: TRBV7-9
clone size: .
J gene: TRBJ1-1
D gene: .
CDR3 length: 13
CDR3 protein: CASSLVRQSEAFF
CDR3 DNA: TGTGCCAGCAGCTTAGTGAGGCAGAGTGAAGCTTTCTTT

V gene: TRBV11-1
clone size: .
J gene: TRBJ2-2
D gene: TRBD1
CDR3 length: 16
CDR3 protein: CASSLGGDRLTGELFF
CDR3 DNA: TGTGCCAGCAGCTTAGGGGGGGACAGGCTCACCGGGGAGCTGTTTTTT

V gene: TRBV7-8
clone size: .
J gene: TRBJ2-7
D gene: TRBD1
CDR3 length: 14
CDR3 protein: CASSLEDRNYEQYF
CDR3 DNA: TGTGCCAGCAGCTTAGAGGACAGGAACTACGAGCAGTACTTC

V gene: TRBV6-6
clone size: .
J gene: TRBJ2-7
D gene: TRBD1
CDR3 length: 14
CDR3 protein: CASIIGTGGYEQYF
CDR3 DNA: TGTGCCAGCATAATTGGGACAGGGGGGTACGAGCAGTACTTC

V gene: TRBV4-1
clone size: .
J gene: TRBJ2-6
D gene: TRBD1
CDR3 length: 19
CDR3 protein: CASSQGRDRVLSGANVLTF
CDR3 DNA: TGCGCCAGCAGCCAAGGACGGGACAGGGTTCTTTCCGGGGCCAACGTCCTGACTTTC

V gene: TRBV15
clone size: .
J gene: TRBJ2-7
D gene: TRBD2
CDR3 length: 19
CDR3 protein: CATSRDLGLAGDWSYEQYF
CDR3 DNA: TGTGCCACCAGCAGAGATTTAGGACTAGCGGGAGACTGGTCCTACGAGCAGTACTTC

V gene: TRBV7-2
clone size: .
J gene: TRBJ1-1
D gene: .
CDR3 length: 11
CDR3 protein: CASSVASSAFF
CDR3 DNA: TGTGCCAGCAGCGTAGCAAGCTCAGCTTTCTTT

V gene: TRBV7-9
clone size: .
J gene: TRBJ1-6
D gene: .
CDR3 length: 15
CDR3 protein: CASSAAGRQNSPLHF
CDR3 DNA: TGTGCCAGCAGCGCAGCGGGAAGACAGAATTCACCCCTCCACTTT

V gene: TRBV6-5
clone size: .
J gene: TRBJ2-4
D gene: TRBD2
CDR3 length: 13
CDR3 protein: CASSTSGKNIQYF
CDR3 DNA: TGTGCCAGCAGTACTAGCGGGAAAAACATTCAGTACTTC

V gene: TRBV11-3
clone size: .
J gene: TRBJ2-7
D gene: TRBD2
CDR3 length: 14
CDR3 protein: CASTGTNGPNEQYF
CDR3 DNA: TGTGCCAGCACCGGGACTAACGGACCGAACGAGCAGTACTTC

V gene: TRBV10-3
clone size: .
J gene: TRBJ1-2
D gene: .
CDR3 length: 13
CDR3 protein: CAISEWGDYGYTF
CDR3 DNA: TGTGCCATCAGTGAGTGGGGGGACTATGGCTACACCTTC

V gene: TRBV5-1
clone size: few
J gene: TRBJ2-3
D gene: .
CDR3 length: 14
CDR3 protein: CASSWAGQADTQYF
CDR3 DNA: TGCGCCAGCAGCTGGGCGGGGCAGGCAGATACGCAGTATTTT

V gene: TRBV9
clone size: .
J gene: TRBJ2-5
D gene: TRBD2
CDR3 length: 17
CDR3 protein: CASSVGGGPIGQETQYF
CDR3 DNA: TGTGCCAGCAGCGTAGGCGGGGGGCCTATAGGCCAAGAGACCCAGTACTTC

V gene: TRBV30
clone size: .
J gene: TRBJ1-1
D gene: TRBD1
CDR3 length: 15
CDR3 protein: CAWSGNRGVNTEAFF
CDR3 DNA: TGTGCCTGGAGTGGAAACAGGGGAGTGAACACTGAAGCTTTCTTT

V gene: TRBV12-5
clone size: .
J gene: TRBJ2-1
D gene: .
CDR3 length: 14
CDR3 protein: CASGFGRGDNEQFF
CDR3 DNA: TGTGCTAGTGGTTTTGGCCGGGGAGACAATGAGCAGTTCTTC

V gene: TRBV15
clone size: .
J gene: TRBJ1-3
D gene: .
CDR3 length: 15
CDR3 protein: CATSRDPGNGNTIYF
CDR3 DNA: TGTGCCACCAGCAGAGATCCGGGTAATGGAAACACCATATATTTT

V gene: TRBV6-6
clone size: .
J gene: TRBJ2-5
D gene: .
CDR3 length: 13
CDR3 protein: CASSYPKKETQYF
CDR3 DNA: TGTGCCAGCAGTTACCCTAAAAAAGAGACCCAGTACTTC

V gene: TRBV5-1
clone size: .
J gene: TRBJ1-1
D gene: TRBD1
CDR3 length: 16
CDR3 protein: CASSLMGGQGNTEAFF
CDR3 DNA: TGCGCCAGCAGCTTGATGGGCGGACAGGGAAACACTGAAGCTTTCTTT

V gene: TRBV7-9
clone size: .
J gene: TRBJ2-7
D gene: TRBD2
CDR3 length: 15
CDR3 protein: CASSLLTSGRSEQYF
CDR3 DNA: TGTGCCAGCAGCTTACTGACTAGCGGGAGGAGCGAGCAGTACTTC

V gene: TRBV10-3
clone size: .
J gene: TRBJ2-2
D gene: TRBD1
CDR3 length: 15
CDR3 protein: CAISARTGGTGELFF
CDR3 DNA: TGTGCCATCAGTGCCCGGACAGGGGGAACCGGGGAGCTGTTTTTT

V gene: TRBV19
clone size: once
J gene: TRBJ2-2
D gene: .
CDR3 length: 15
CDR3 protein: CASNPGTSNTGELFF
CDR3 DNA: TGTGCCAGCAACCCGGGAACATCGAACACCGGGGAGCTGTTTTTT

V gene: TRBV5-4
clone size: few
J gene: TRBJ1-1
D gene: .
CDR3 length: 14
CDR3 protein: CATSQQGRGTEAFF
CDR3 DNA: TGTGCCACCTCTCAACAAGGAAGGGGCACTGAAGCTTTCTTT

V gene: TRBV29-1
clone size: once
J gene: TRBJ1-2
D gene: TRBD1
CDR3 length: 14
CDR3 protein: CSVMTGFMDYGYTF
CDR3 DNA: TGCAGCGTTATGACAGGGTTCATGGACTATGGCTACACCTTC

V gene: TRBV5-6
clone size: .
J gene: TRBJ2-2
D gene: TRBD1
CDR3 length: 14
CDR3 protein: CASSSRGHTGELFF
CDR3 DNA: TGTGCCAGCAGCTCCAGGGGGCACACCGGGGAGCTGTTTTTT

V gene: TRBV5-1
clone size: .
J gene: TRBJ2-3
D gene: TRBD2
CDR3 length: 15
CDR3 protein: CASSSPSGRTDTQYF
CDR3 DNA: TGCGCCAGCAGCTCCCCTAGCGGCCGCACAGATACGCAGTATTTT

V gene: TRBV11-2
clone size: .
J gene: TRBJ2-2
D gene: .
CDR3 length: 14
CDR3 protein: CASSRQGGGGELFF
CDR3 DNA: TGTGCCAGCAGCAGACAGGGAGGTGGCGGGGAGCTGTTTTTT

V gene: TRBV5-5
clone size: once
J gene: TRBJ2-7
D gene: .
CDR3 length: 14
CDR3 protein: CASSLARADSHMNF
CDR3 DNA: TGTGCCAGCAGCTTGGCCAGGGCGGACAGTCATATGAACTTC

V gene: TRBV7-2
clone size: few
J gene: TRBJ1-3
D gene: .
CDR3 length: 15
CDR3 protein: CASSFPDRRGNTIYF
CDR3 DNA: TGTGCCAGCAGCTTTCCAGACAGACGTGGAAACACCATATATTTT

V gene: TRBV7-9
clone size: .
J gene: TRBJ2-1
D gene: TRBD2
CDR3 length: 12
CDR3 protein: CASSLSGTKQFF
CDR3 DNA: TGTGCCAGCAGCTTATCCGGGACTAAGCAGTTCTTC

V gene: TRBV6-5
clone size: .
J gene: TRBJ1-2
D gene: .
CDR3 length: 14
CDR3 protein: CASSYSASNYGYTF
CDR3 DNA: TGTGCCAGCAGTTACTCTGCCAGTAACTATGGCTACACCTTC

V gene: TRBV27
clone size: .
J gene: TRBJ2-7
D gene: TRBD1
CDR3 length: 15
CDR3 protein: CASSSGQGSPYEQYF
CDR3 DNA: TGTGCCAGCAGTTCCGGACAGGGTTCTCCCTACGAGCAGTACTTC